This TCR beta chain was sequenced for a study of cytomegalovirus exposure and HLA in healthy donors. Study in general: Of around 410 genotyped donors, around 86% grouped in the Caucasian-associated ancestry cluster.

Trimming removed 5 bases from V and 9 bases from J; junction bases left unmatched: 14. The CDR3 is 16 amino acids. The germline V gene encodes CDR1 SGHKS and CDR2 YYEKEE (reference sequence). Vbeta (60) and Jbeta (13) primers were used in the PCR. The assay was immunoSEQ multiplex PCR, and TCRdb's table has in-frame clones only and misses some. Seen here are some 200,000 clones, about three quarters observed once, and the top ten hold roughly 16%. There were likely unrecorded immune exposures, though donors were nominally healthy when sampled. As regards this clone: As yet, its antigen is unknown.

Study-wide findings and caveats: In a later analysis, TCR beta V- and J-gene trimming was associated with a missense DCLRE1C variant.

This rearrangement joins TRBV5-5 to TRBJ2-1; TRBD1 matches 10 bases. The sample comprised PBMCs. The TCR originated in a man aged 40-49 years in good health and CMV-seronegative. The CDR3 DNA follows: TGTGCCAGCAGTCTGACTCCGGGACAGGGGTTTGGTGAGCAGTTCTTC. Its protein product is CASSLTPGQGFGEQFF.